A single sample is the source of the 18 T cell receptor beta chains below, sequenced in a study of regulatory T cells in long-lasting Graves disease. The sample's time point: persistent/refractory GD, antithyroid drugs over 5 years with positive TRAb. RNA extracted from PBMCs served as the sequencing template. Both iRepertoire HTBI primers and Arm-PCR of CDR3 regions were used to build the TCR beta libraries. TCRdb called the multiplex PCR reads again in MiXCR, with one record for every CDR3 protein. Here the sample spans 700,000 or so distinct CDR3 sequences, around 30% being singletons. The sample consisted of peripheral blood mononuclear cells (PBMCs), taken when the disease was refractory, from a patient treated with antithyroid drugs. Receptors were obtained from a female donor with Graves disease.

This clonotype was seen a handful of times. The V and J genes are TRBV2 and TRBJ1-6; D not certain. V was pared by 4 bases and J by 6 bases, with 13 bases between. The CDR3 has 15 residues. Germline values: CDR1 SNHLY, CDR2 FYNNEI. The DNA of the CDR3 is TGTGCCAGCAGTGGGTCTAGTCAGCTTAATTCACCCCTCCACTTT. It specifies CASSGSSQLNSPLHF.

This clonotype was detected a few times. V gene TRBV5-1 combines with J gene TRBJ1-2; 9 bases align to TRBD1. The V segment lost 4 bases and the J segment 6 bases; nucleotides outside the gene matches: 7. Germline V lookup: CDR1 SGHRS, CDR2 YFSETQ. The CDR3 totals 14 residues. This chain's CDR3 is CASSRTGENDGYTF. The CDR3, as DNA: TGCGCCAGCAGCCGGACAGGGGAGAACGATGGCTACACCTTC.

This clonotype was observed once. With a much larger clone just one base away, this may be a read error. V is TRBV10-3 and J is TRBJ1-2; no clear D gene. The CDR3 runs 13 residues. The germline V gene encodes CDR1 ENHRY and CDR2 SYGVKD. For the CDR3, the DNA is TGTGCCGTCAGTGAGTCTCTTAAGAGTGGCTACACCTTC. This gives the protein CAVSESLKSGYTF.

This clonotype has just a few counts. V and J are TRBV20-1 and TRBJ2-7, with TRBD1 as a possible D gene (6 bases). V was clipped by 3 bases and J by 1 base, with 10 bases between them. Germline CDR1 DFQATT, CDR2 SNEGSKA (reference sequence). The CDR3 is 13 amino acids. This CDR3 reads CSASHQGSYEQYF. The CDR3 region has the DNA TGCAGTGCTAGTCACCAGGGGTCCTACGAGCAGTACTTC.

This chain connects TRBV13 to TRBJ2-7, with D perhaps matching TRBD2 (6 bases). Germline CDR1 and CDR2: PRHDT and FYEKMQ (reference sequence). With 3 bases removed from V and 2 bases from J, the gap between germline ends came to 20 bases. CDR3 size: 17 residues. CDR3 coding DNA: TGTGCCAGCAGCTTCAACCGCCGGACGGAGCGGGCCTACGAGCAGTACTTC. This encodes CASSFNRRTERAYEQYF.

This clonotype has at least ten counts. This chain uses TRBV7-2 with TRBJ2-7, with 7 bases identical to TRBD1. The CDR3 runs 13 residues. Germline assignment: CDR1 SGHTA and CDR2 FQGNSA. Germline trimming cut 6 bases from V and 7 bases from J; bases unmatched to any gene: 9. The CDR3 is CASSPYRGWEQYF. The DNA of the CDR3 is TGTGCCAGCAGTCCCTACAGGGGCTGGGAGCAGTACTTC.

The genes are TRBV7-3 and TRBJ2-2; D may be TRBD1 or TRBD2 (5 bases each). Germline V gives CDR1 SGHTA, CDR2 FQGTGA. The germline V and J ends were trimmed by 5 bases and 3 bases, with 13 bases remaining between them. This CDR3 spans 15 amino acids. In nucleotides, the CDR3 is TGTGCCAGCAGCACCGGGACGGCTTACACCGGGGAGCTGTTTTTT. This translates into CASSTGTAYTGELFF.

A note on this clonotype: A much larger clone lies one base from this, so it may be a read error. The rearrangement links TRBV7-2 to TRBJ2-2; no reliable D call. The CDR3 totals 12 residues. Deletions cut 5 bases from V and 2 bases from J, with 3 bases between. Germline assignment: CDR1 SGHTA and CDR2 FQGNSA. This chain's CDR3 is CASSDNTGELFF. The CDR3 region has the DNA TGTGCCAGCAGCGACAACACCGGGGAGCTGTTTTTT.

The chain couples TRBV20-1 to TRBJ2-5; 14 nucleotides agree with TRBD2. There are 15 residues in the CDR3. V gave up 5 bases and J gave up 4 bases; unmatched junction bases: 6. Germline values: CDR1 DFQATT, CDR2 SNEGSKA (reference sequence). The CDR3 nucleotides are TGCAGTGCTGGCGGGACTAGCGGGAGAATAGAGACCCAGTACTTC. This encodes CSAGGTSGRIETQYF.

This clonotype came up many times. The rearrangement uses TRBV6-5 and TRBJ2-2; 7 bases line up with TRBD1. CDR1 is MNHEY and CDR2 is SVGAGI in the germline V gene. CDR3 length: 15 residues. Trimming took 0 bases from V and 4 from J; bases not matched to a gene: 2. The CDR3 reads CASSYSGQTTGELFF. The CDR3 coding sequence is TGTGCCAGCAGTTACTCGGGACAGACCACCGGGGAGCTGTTTTTT.

This clonotype was picked up many times. The chain is built from TRBV12-3 or TRBV12-4 and TRBJ1-6; D is ambiguous. The CDR3 spans 16 residues. Deletions cut 6 bases from V and 0 bases from J, with 12 bases between. The CDR3 here is CASSPLSPSYNSPLHF. The CDR3 DNA follows: TGTGCCAGCAGCCCCTTGAGTCCCTCCTATAATTCACCCCTCCACTTT.

The chain couples TRBV28 to TRBJ2-4; possibly TRBD1 or TRBD2 for D (5 bases each). Germline V CDR1 and CDR2: MDHEN, SYDVKM. Trimming pared 4 bases from V and 1 base from J, leaving 17 bases between. The CDR3 spans 17 residues. The CDR3 DNA is TGTGCCAGCAGTTACTCGACCGGGGCCGTCGCCAAAAACATTCAGTACTTC. This sequence encodes CASSYSTGAVAKNIQYF. Variable domain in full (rest from reference TRBV28 and TRBJ2-4): DVKVTQSSRYLVKRTGEKVFLECVQDMDHENMFWYRQDPGLGLRLIYFSYDVKMKEKGDIPEGYSVSREKKERFSLILESASTNQTSMYLCASSYSTGAVAKNIQYFGAGTRLSVL.

The chain employs TRBV4-1 and TRBJ1-2; D is perhaps TRBD1 (5 bases). The CDR3 has 14 amino acids. V was pared by 0 bases and J by 4 bases, with 9 bases between. The V gene's germline CDR1 is MGHRA and CDR2 YSYEKL. The DNA of the CDR3 is TGCGCCAGCAGCCAAGATGGGGGAAGCTATGGCTACACCTTC. As protein: CASSQDGGSYGYTF.

The chain couples TRBV30 to TRBJ1-5, with D possibly being TRBD1 (5 bases). V lost 0 bases to trimming and J lost 4 bases, with 7 bases between them. The CDR3 loop spans 13 amino acids. Germline V gene sequence: CDR1 GTSNPN, CDR2 SVGIG (reference sequence). The CDR3 DNA is TGTGCCTGGAGTGTACAGGAAAATCAGCCCCAGCATTTT. This gives the protein CAWSVQENQPQHF. The full variable domain, in which reference TRBV30 and TRBJ1-5 provide the parts outside the CDR3, is SQTIHQWPATLVQPVGSPLSLECTVEGTSNPNLYWYRQAAGRGLQLLFYSVGIGQISSEVPQNLSASRPQDRQFILSSKKLLLSDSGFYLCAWSVQENQPQHFGDGTRLSIL.

A few counts support this clonotype. The rearrangement uses TRBV6-1 and TRBJ1-1; perhaps TRBD1 as D (6 bases). This CDR3 is 16 amino acids long. Trimming removed 2 bases from V and 0 bases from J, with 13 bases in between. Germline CDR1 is MNHNS and CDR2 is SASEGT. The CDR3 DNA reads as TGTGCCAGCAGTGAATTGGCAGGGGACTTGAACACTGAAGCTTTCTTT. It specifies CASSELAGDLNTEAFF.

The table lists this clonotype with a few counts. J is TRBJ1-4 and V is TRBV6-5; TRBD1 is a possible D gene (6 bases). Trimming pared 3 bases from V and 5 bases from J, leaving 16 bases between. The CDR3 loop spans 16 amino acids. Germline V gene data show CDR1 as MNHEY and CDR2 as SVGAGI. The CDR3 region is CASSYHRAKRNEKLFF. CDR3 nucleotide sequence: TGTGCCAGCAGTTATCACAGGGCCAAAAGAAATGAAAAACTGTTTTTT.

This clonotype was seen just once. A much larger clonotype is one base distant, so this may be a read error. The chain is built from TRBV6-1 and TRBJ1-2; 10 bases are shared with TRBD1. The CDR3 contains 13 residues. The germline V gene has CDR1 MNHNS and CDR2 SASEGT. The V and J ends lost 8 bases and 7 bases, in that order; junction bases with no gene match: 7. DNA of the CDR3: TGTGCCAGCGGGCGACAGGGGGCTGGTGGCTACACCTTC. It specifies CASGRQGAGGYTF.

This clonotype turned up a few times. The chain uses TRBV20-1 and TRBJ2-5; TRBD1 matches at 8 bases. The V gene end was trimmed by 5 bases and the J gene end by 3 bases; junction bases not matched to a gene: 5. The germline V gene encodes CDR1 DFQATT and CDR2 SNEGSKA (reference sequence). The CDR3 extends over 13 amino acids. CDR3 sequence (DNA): TGCAGTGCTCAAGGACAGGGAGAAGAGACCCAGTACTTC. This sequence encodes CSAQGQGEETQYF.